The clone carrying this T cell receptor beta chain was recorded a few times. Antigen specificity is unknown. One end of the junction is discordant with germline, which a read error may explain. The CDR3 length is 15 residues. CDR1 and CDR2 (germline): SSHAT, FNYEAQ (reference sequence). The donors were members of the approximately 130-subject validation cohort (separate from the approximately 670-subject first cohort). These data come from a study of cytomegalovirus exposure and HLA in healthy donors. In the study overall: It was reported in a later analysis that the 100 to 150 validation repertoires used the same platform as the roughly 670 first-cohort repertoires.

The study's findings and limits: There were some public TCRs occurring in many donors, but most TCR sequences were rare. Three chains tied to CMV proved CMV antigen-specific in vitro.

This table comes from immunoSEQ multiplex PCR, and its TCRdb copy is limited to in-frame clones, with some not included. The sample yields 150,000 or so clones, around 82% seen once. V gene TRBV7-7 combines with J gene TRBJ2-3, with no clear D. Sequencing was done on a sample of PBMCs. The source is a man aged 25 to 45 in good health and CMV-seropositive. Here the CDR3 reads CASSSDTSSTDTQYF. DNA of the CDR3: TGTGCTAGCAGCTCTGACACATCTAGCACAGATACGCAGTATTTT.